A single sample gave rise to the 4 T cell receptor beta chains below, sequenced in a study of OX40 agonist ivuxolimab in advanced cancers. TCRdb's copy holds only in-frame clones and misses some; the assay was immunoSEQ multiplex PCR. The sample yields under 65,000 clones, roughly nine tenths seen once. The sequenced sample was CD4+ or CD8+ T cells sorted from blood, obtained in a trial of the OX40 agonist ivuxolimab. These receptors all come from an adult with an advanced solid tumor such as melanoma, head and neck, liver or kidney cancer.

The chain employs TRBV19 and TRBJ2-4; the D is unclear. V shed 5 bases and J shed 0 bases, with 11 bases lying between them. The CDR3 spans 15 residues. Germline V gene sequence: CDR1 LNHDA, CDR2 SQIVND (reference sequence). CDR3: CASSSPTLAKNIQYF. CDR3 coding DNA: TGTGCCAGTAGTTCTCCCACACTAGCCAAAAACATTCAGTACTTC.

CDR3 coding DNA: TGCGCCAGCAGCCTTCCTAGCTCAGATACGCAGTATTTT. This encodes CASSLPSSDTQYF. The gene calls are TRBV5-1 and TRBJ2-3; tentatively, D is TRBD2 (5 bases). CDR3 length equals 13 residues. V was trimmed by 4 bases and J by 4 bases, leaving 10 bases between them. The germline CDR1 and CDR2 sequences are SGHRS and YFSETQ.

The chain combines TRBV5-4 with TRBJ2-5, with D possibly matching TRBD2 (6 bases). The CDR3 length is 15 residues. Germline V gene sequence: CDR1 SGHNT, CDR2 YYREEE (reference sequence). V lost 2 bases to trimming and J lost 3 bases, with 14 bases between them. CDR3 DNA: TGTGCCAGCAGCTTTGAACGATGGGGGGAAGAGACCCAGTACTTC. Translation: CASSFERWGEETQYF.

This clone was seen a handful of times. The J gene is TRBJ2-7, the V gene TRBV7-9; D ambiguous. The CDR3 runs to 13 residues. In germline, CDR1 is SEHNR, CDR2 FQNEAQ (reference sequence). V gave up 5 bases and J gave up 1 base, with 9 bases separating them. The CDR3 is CASSPDNSYEQYF. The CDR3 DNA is TGTGCCAGCAGCCCCGACAATTCCTACGAGCAGTACTTC.